This T cell receptor (beta chain) came from a study of blood T cells in healthy people across ages. The second PCR ran roughly 7 to 11 cycles with a sample-barcoded 5' primer and J-beta primers. Using its own MiXCR run on the 5' RACE reads, TCRdb lists one record per CDR3 protein. This repertoire shows hundreds of thousands of distinct CDR3 sequences, around 43% found once; its top ten account for about 21%. Study-wide points: Older age went with lower TCR beta diversity per million T cells, in a roughly linear way. The percentage of naive T cells correlated strongly with TCR beta diversity.

The CDR3 extends over 15 amino acids. With V trimmed by 3 bases and J by 11 bases, 13 bases remained unmatched. Germline assignment: CDR1 KGHSH and CDR2 LQKENI. To note about this clonotype: The antigen is not known.

Sequenced: blood. This sequence joins TRBV18 and TRBJ2-5; TRBD2 matches 9 bases. The TCR sequence derives from a man aged 55 to 69 in good health. The CDR3 sequence is CASSPNGGGVNEQYF. DNA for the CDR3: TGTGCCAGCTCACCGAACGGCGGGGGGGTTAATGAGCAGTACTTC.